The T cell receptor beta chain under discussion was sequenced for a study (dated by TCRdb to 2015 to 2017). Some background on the complete study: The study tested whether tumor-infiltrating Tregs in breast cancer are recruited from blood Tregs or converted in situ from other CD4+ T cell subsets. Points the paper makes about the study in general: The greatest overlap of tumor-infiltrating Treg TCR alpha and beta sequences was with tumor naive CD4+ T cells, followed next by blood naive CD4+ T cells. Tumor memory CD4+ T cell TCR gene usage clustered with blood and lymph node memory CD4+ cells and lymph node naive CD4+ cells. Validation in the larger cohort was restricted to a single TCR beta V-J rearrangement rather than whole repertoires.

This clonotype was picked up many times. What antigen it recognizes has not been identified. One base away there is no much larger clone; base qualities are not given. CD4+CD25+CD127-/low cells were isolated as Tregs. Tregs, naive and memory CD4+ T cells from tumor, blood and ipsilateral draining lymph nodes of five breast cancer patients underwent full-length TCR alpha and beta sequencing. Mononuclear cells from lymph nodes or roughly 54 ml of peripheral blood were isolated by Ficoll density gradient centrifugation. A purity exceeding 90% was confirmed by FACS for the sorted cell populations. V and J are truncated by 2 bases and 5 bases respectively, leaving an intervening sequence of 15 bases. The CDR1 and CDR2 encoded by the germline V gene are SGHAT and FQNNGV. The CDR3 contains 15 residues, cysteine and phenylalanine counted. Just CDR3 DNA is preserved here, 45 bases in frame from base 1. Full-length TCR variable regions were amplified by 5' RACE PCR with constant-region reverse primers, followed by semi-nested PCR with Nested Universal Primer A. Using the ReliaPrep RNA Cell Miniprep System, total RNA was extracted, and the SMARTer RACE 5'/3' Kit was then used to reverse transcribe the RNA into 5'RACE-ready cDNA. Multiplex adaptors were used to barcode full-length TCR alpha and beta libraries, and the barcoded libraries were sequenced on an Illumina MiSeq. The authors' analysis ran thus. For each of nine subset-tissue groups, sequencing data from the five patients were pooled, and the groups were compared by unsupervised clustering of TCR gene usage. The Morisita-Horn index was used to calculate repertoire similarity, with shared sequences weighted by how much each contributed to each repertoire. TCRdb handled the public reads itself, with Q25 trimming in fastp and clone calling in MiXCR, and kept productive beta chains. Identical CDR3 protein sequences are pooled into one entry, listed with their most common genes and DNA. The V and J calls were not made by the authors but by TCRdb's processing. This sample lists 35,000 to 50,000 distinct CDR3 sequences; approximately 22% were detected once. Around 4% of the sample is taken by the ten largest.

The receptor chain draws on TRBV11-2 and TRBJ2-5, with an unclear D gene assignment. Sequencing used Tregs sorted from blood. The source is a female donor with breast cancer. The DNA sequence reads TGTGCCAGCAGCTTACTGGCCCTTCGGTTGGAGACCCAGTACTTC. Translated, it reads CASSLLALRLETQYF.